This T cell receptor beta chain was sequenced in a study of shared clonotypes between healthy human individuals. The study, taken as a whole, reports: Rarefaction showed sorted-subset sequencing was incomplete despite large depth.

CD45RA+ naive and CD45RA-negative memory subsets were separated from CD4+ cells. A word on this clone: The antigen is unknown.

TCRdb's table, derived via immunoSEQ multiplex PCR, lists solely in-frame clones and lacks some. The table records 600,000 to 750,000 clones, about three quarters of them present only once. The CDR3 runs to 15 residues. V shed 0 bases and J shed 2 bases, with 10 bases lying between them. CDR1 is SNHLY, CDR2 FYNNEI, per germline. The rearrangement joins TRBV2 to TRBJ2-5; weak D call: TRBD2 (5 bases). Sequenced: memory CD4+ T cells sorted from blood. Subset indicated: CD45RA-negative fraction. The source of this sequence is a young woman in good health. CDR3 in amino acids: CASSEARLKQETQYF. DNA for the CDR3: TGTGCCAGCAGTGAAGCGAGACTAAAACAAGAGACCCAGTACTTC. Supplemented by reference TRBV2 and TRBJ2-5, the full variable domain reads EPEVTQTPSHQVTQMGQEVILRCVPISNHLYFYWYRQILGQKVEFLVSFYNNEISEKSEIFDDQFSVERPDGSNFTLKIRSTKLEDSAMYFCASSEARLKQETQYFGPGTRLLVL.